The 3 T cell receptor beta chains presented below share a single source sample, sequenced in a study of cytomegalovirus exposure and HLA in healthy donors. Primers: 60 Vbeta forward and 13 Jbeta reverse. Profiling relied on immunoSEQ multiplex PCR, and the TCRdb table lists in-frame clones only, not all of them. Of more than 150,000 clones listed, 75% to 90% were seen once; the top ten hold roughly 6%. Material for sequencing was PBMCs. All receptors come from a man between 40 and 49 years old in good health and CMV-seropositive.

In its sample, this clone was seen once. The V call is TRBV4-3, the J call TRBJ1-6, with D maybe TRBD1 (6 bases). This CDR3 has 15 residues. V was pared by 1 base and J by 6 bases, with 10 bases between. Germline CDR1 is LGHNA and CDR2 is YSLEER. CDR3 bases: TGCGCCAGCAGCCAAGGACAGGCGGGTAATTCACCCCTCCACTTT. Amino acids: CASSQGQAGNSPLHF.

The genes are TRBV28 and TRBJ2-7, with 7 bases aligning to TRBD1. The CDR3 is 14 residues long. Trimming cost V 4 bases and J 1 base; bases outside gene matches: 4. Germline loops: CDR1 MDHEN, CDR2 SYDVKM. The CDR3 protein is CASSSPGQSYEQYF. The CDR3 coding sequence is TGTGCCAGCAGTTCCCCGGGACAGTCCTACGAGCAGTACTTC.

This clone turned up a few times. V usage is TRBV7-9 and J usage is TRBJ1-4; 7 bases are shared with TRBD1. Germline-derived CDR1 and CDR2 are SEHNR and FQNEAQ (reference sequence). V lost 5 bases to trimming and J lost 5 bases; unmatched junction nucleotides: 5. CDR3 size: 14 residues. The chain's CDR3 is CASSPQGLNEKLFF. CDR3 DNA sequence: TGTGCCAGCAGCCCACAGGGGTTGAATGAAAAACTGTTTTTT.